These 8 T cell receptor beta chains were all obtained from the same sample, sequenced in a study of blood T cell repertoires in COVID-19. Profiled with immunoSEQ multiplex PCR; TCRdb holds only in-frame clones, not every one. The sample records approximately 85,000 clones, 70% to 90% being singletons. What was sequenced was peripheral blood. These TCRs come from a man aged 50-59 years with active or convalescent COVID-19.

This chain joins TRBV28 and TRBJ1-1; TRBD1 might be the D (6 bases). The V end was cut by 3 bases, the J end by 5 bases, with 13 bases between. The germline gives CDR1 MDHEN, CDR2 SYDVKM. The CDR3 covers 14 residues. The CDR3 nucleotides are TGTGCCAGCAGTTTTGCAGGGGCCAGGACTGAAGCTTTCTTT. Protein sequence: CASSFAGARTEAFF.

V is TRBV29-1 and J is TRBJ1-4; D might be TRBD1 (6 bases). V was trimmed by 6 bases and J by 4 bases, leaving 9 bases between them. Germline lookup yields CDR1 SQVTM and CDR2 ANQGSEA. The CDR3 sequence is 12 residues long. CDR3 sequence: CSVRTDNEKLFF. In DNA, the CDR3 is TGCAGCGTCCGGACAGATAATGAAAAACTGTTTTTT.

The chain is built from TRBV6-2 or TRBV6-3 and TRBJ2-1; D is uncertain. The CDR3 spans 14 residues. Germline CDR1 and CDR2: MNHEY and SVGEGT. V shed 0 bases and J shed 7 bases, with 10 bases lying between them. Written as DNA, the CDR3 is TGTGCCAGCAGTTACTCGGCCCGTCTTAATGAGCAGTTCTTC. It codes for CASSYSARLNEQFF.

This chain joins TRBV18 and TRBJ2-7; possibly TRBD1 for D (5 bases). The CDR3 covers 12 residues. Trimming removed 1 base from V and 5 bases from J, with 6 bases in between. Germline CDR1 reads KGHSH; CDR2 reads LQKENI. CDR3 bases: TGTGCCAGCTCACCACAGGGGAACGAGCAGTACTTC. It is translated as CASSPQGNEQYF.

CDR3 sequence: CASSLSVYKNTEAFF. The CDR3 bases are TGTGCCAGCAGCTTATCAGTGTACAAGAACACTGAAGCTTTCTTT. V and J are TRBV7-8 and TRBJ1-1; no definite D call. The V and J ends lost 2 bases and 1 base respectively, with 11 bases between them. CDR3 length equals 15 residues. Germline CDR1 and CDR2: SGHVS and FQNEAQ.

This chain uses TRBV5-1 with TRBJ2-1; D might be TRBD1 (6 bases). V was pared by 5 bases and J by 4 bases, with 10 bases between. There are 13 residues in the CDR3. The V gene's germline CDR1 is SGHRS and CDR2 YFSETQ. The CDR3 bases are TGCGCCAGCAGATGGGACACATACAATGAGCAGTTCTTC. Its protein is CASRWDTYNEQFF.

This chain joins TRBV19 and TRBJ2-7; 10 nucleotides match TRBD1. The germline gives CDR1 LNHDA, CDR2 SQIVND (reference sequence). The ends lost 6 bases at V and 7 bases at J; junction bases unmatched: 9. The CDR3 spans 14 residues. CDR3 loop: CASRPGQGPGEQYF. The CDR3, as DNA: TGTGCCAGTAGGCCGGGACAGGGGCCGGGAGAGCAGTACTTC.

This clone showed up many times. This chain links TRBV6-5 with TRBJ1-5, with 10 bases that match TRBD1. CDR3 length: 15 amino acids. Germline lookup yields CDR1 MNHEY and CDR2 SVGAGI. V lost 4 bases and J lost 4; bases outside the gene matches: 4. CDR3 sequence (DNA): TGTGCCAGCAGTTCCTTGGGACAGGGGAATCAGCCCCAGCATTTT. Its protein is CASSSLGQGNQPQHF.